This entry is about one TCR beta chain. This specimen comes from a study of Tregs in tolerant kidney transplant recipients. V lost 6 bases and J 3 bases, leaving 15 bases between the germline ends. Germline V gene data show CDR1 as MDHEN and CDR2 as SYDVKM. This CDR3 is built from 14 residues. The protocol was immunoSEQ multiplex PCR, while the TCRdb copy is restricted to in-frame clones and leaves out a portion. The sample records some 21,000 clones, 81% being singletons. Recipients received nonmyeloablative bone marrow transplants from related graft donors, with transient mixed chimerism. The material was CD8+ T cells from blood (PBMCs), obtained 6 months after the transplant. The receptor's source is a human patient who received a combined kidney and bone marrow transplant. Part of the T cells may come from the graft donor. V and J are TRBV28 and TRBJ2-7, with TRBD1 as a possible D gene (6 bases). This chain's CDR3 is CASSPYRGHYEQYF. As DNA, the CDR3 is TGTGCCAGCAGCCCCTATAGGGGACACTACGAGCAGTACTTC.